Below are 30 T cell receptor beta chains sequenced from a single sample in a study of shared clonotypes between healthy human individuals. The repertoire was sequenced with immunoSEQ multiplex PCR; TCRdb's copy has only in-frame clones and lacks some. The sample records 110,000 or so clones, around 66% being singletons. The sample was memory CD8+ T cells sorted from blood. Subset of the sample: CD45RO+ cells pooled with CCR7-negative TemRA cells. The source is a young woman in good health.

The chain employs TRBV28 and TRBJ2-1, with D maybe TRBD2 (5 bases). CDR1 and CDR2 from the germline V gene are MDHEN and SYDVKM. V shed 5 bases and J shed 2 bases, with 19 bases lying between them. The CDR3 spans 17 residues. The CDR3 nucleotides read TGTGCCAGCAGTCGAACAGAGGGCAGAACCCCCTACAATGAGCAGTTCTTC. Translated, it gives CASSRTEGRTPYNEQFF.

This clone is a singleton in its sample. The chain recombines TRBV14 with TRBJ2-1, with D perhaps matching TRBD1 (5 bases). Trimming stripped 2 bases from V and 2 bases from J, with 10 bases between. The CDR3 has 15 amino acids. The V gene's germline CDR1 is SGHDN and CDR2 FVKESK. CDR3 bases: TGTGCCAGCAGCCAACAGGGTTGGACCTACAATGAGCAGTTCTTC. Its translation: CASSQQGWTYNEQFF.

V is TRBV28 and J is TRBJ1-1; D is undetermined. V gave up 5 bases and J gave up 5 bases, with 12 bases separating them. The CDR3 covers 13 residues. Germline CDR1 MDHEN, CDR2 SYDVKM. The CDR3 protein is CASSPTPWTEAFF. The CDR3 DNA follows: TGTGCCAGCAGTCCGACGCCATGGACTGAAGCTTTCTTT.

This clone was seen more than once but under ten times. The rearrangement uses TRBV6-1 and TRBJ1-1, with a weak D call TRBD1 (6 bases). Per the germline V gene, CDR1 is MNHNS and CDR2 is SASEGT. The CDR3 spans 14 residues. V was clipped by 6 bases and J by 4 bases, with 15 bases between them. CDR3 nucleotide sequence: TGTGCCAGCAGGCCAGGGGTGGTTCGCACTGAAGCTTTCTTT. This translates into CASRPGVVRTEAFF.

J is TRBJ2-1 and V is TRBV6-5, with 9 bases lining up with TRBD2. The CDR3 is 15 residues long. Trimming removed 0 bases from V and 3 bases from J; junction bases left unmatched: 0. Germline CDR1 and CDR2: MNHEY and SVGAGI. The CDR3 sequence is CASSYSAGGYNEQFF. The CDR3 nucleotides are TGTGCCAGCAGTTACTCAGCGGGAGGCTACAATGAGCAGTTCTTC.

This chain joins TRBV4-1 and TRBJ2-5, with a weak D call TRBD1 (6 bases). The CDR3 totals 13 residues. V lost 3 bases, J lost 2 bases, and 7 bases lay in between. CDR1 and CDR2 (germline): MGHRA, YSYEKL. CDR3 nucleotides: TGCGCCAGCAGCCAGGGGACACAAGAGACCCAGTACTTC. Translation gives CASSQGTQETQYF.

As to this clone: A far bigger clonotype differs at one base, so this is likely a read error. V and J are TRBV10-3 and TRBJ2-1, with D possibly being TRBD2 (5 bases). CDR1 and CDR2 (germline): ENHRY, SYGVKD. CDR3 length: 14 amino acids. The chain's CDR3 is CVISGSVAYNEQFF. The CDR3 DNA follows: TGTGTCATCAGTGGTAGCGTGGCATACAATGAGCAGTTCTTC.

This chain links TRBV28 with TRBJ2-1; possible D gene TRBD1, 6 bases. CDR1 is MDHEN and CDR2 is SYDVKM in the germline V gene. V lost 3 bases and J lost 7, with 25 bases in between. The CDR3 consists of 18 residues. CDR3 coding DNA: TGTGCCAGCAGTTTTGTCGCTCTACGAAGGGGGAATACGAATGAGCAGTTCTTC. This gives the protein CASSFVALRRGNTNEQFF.

For the CDR3, the DNA is TGCAGCGTTGTGGGGACCCCCGGTCCGGCTTTCTTT. Amino acid sequence: CSVVGTPGPAFF. V gene TRBV29-1 combines with J gene TRBJ1-1; weak D call: TRBD1 (5 bases). The germline V gene has CDR1 SQVTM and CDR2 ANQGSEA. The V end was cut by 4 bases, the J end by 11 bases, with 17 bases between. The CDR3 is made up of 12 amino acids.

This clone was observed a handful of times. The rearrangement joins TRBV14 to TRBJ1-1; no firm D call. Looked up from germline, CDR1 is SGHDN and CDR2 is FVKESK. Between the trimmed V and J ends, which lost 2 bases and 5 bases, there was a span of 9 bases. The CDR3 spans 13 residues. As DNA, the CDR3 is TGTGCCAGCAGCCAACGGCCCGTAACTGAAGCTTTCTTT. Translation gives CASSQRPVTEAFF.

CDR3 nucleotide sequence: TGTGCCAGCAGAACAACCAGGGCTAGCGGGACCAAAGAGCAGTTCTTC. It translates to CASRTTRASGTKEQFF. The J gene is TRBJ2-1, the V gene TRBV27; 9 nucleotides align to TRBD2. Germline CDR1 is MNHEY and CDR2 is SMNVEV (reference sequence). The CDR3 totals 16 residues. V lost 6 bases to trimming and J lost 10 bases; unmatched junction nucleotides: 16.

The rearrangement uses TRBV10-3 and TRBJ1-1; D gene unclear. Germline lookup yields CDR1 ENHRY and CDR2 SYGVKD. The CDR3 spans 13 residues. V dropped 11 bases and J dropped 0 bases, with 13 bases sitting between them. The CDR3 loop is CASSRPMNTEAFF. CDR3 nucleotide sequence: TGTGCCTCATCGAGACCCATGAACACTGAAGCTTTCTTT.

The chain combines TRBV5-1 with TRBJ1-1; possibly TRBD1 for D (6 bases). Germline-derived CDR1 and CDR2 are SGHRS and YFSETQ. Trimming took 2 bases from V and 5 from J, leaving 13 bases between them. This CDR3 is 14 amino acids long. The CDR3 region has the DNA TGCGCCAGCAGCTTATCCGGGACATTAACTGAAGCTTTCTTT. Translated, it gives CASSLSGTLTEAFF.

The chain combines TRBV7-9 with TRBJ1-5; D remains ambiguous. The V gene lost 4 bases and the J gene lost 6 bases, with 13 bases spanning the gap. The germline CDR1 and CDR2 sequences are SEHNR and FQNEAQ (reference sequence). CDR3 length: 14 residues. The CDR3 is CASSSGVAAQPQHF. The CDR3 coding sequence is TGTGCCAGCAGCTCTGGGGTGGCGGCTCAGCCCCAGCATTTT.

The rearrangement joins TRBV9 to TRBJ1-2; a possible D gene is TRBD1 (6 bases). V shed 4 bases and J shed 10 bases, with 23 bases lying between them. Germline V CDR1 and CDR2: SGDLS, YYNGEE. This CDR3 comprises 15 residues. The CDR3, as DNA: TGTGCCAGCAGCCCGGGAGCAGGGGAGCTTGCTGCCTACACCTTC. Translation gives CASSPGAGELAAYTF. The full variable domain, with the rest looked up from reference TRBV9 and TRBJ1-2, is DSGVTQTPKHLITATGQRVTLRCSPRSGDLSVYWYQQSLDQGLQFLIQYYNGEERAKGNILERFSAQQFPDLHSELNLSSLELGDSALYFCASSPGAGELAAYTFGSGTRLTVV.

The CDR3 DNA sequence: TGTGCCAGCACCAGGGGGTTTCTAACAGATACGCAGTATTTT. Amino acid sequence: CASTRGFLTDTQYF. The V and J genes are TRBV28 and TRBJ2-3; 7 nucleotides match TRBD1. The J segment lost 3 bases and the V segment lost 7 bases, leaving 7 bases of the junction unmatched. Germline CDR1 MDHEN, CDR2 SYDVKM. The CDR3 covers 14 residues.

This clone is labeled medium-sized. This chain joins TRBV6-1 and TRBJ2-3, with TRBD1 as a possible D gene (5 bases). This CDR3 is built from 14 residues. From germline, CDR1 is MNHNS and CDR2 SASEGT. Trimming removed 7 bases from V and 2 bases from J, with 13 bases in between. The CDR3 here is CASKGRADTDTQYF. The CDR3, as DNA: TGTGCCAGCAAGGGCAGGGCCGACACAGATACGCAGTATTTT.

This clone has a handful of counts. The CDR3 spells CASKTRGGVNQPQHF. The DNA of the CDR3 is TGTGCCAGTAAAACCAGAGGGGGAGTTAATCAGCCCCAGCATTTT. V gene TRBV27 combines with J gene TRBJ1-5, with a possible D match to TRBD1 (6 bases). CDR1 is MNHEY and CDR2 is SMNVEV in the germline V gene (reference sequence). V lost 9 bases and J lost 4, with 19 bases in between. The CDR3 runs to 15 residues.

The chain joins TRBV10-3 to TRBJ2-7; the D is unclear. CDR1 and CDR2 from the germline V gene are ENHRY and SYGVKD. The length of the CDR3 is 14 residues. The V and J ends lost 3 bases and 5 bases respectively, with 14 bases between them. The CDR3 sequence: CAISDAFLGHEQYF. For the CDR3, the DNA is TGTGCCATCAGTGACGCCTTTCTGGGCCACGAGCAGTACTTC.

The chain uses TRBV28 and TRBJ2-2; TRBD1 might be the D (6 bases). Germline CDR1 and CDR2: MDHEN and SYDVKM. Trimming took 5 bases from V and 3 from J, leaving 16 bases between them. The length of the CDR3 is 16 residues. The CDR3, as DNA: TGTGCCAGCAGTCGATGGACAGAGGGGGACACCGGGGAGCTGTTTTTT. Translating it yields CASSRWTEGDTGELFF.

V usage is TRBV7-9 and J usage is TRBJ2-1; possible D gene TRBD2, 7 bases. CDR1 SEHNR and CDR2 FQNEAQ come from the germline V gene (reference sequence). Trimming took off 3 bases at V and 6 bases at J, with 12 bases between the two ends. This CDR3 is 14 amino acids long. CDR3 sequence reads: CASSFAGAGNEQFF. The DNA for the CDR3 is TGTGCCAGCAGCTTCGCGGGGGCAGGCAATGAGCAGTTCTTC. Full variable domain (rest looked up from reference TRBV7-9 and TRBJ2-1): DTGVSQNPRHKITKRGQNVTFRCDPISEHNRLYWYRQTLGQGPEFLTYFQNEAQLEKSRLLSDRFSAERPKGSFSTLEIQRTEQGDSAMYLCASSFAGAGNEQFFGPGTRLTVL.

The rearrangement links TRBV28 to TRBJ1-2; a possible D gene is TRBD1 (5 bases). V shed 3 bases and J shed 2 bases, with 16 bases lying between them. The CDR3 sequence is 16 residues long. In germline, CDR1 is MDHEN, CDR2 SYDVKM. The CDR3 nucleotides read TGTGCCAGCAGTTTTGGGGCAGGGTGGTTAAACTATGGCTACACCTTC. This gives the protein CASSFGAGWLNYGYTF.

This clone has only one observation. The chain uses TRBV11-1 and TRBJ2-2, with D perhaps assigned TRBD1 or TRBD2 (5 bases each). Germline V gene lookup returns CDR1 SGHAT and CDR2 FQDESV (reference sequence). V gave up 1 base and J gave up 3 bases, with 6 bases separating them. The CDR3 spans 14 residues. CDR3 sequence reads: CASSLGGYTGELFF. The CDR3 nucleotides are TGTGCCAGCAGCTTAGGGGGGTACACCGGGGAGCTGTTTTTT.

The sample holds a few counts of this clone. The CDR3 protein is CASSLRGFQETQYF. The CDR3 DNA is TGTGCCAGCAGTTTAAGGGGCTTCCAAGAGACCCAGTACTTC. The chain combines TRBV28 with TRBJ2-5; possibly TRBD1 for D (5 bases). Germline assignment: CDR1 MDHEN and CDR2 SYDVKM. CDR3 size: 14 residues. V was trimmed by 2 bases and J by 1 base, leaving 8 bases between them. Filled out from reference TRBV28 and TRBJ2-5, the complete variable domain reads DVKVTQSSRYLVKRTGEKVFLECVQDMDHENMFWYRQDPGLGLRLIYFSYDVKMKEKGDIPEGYSVSREKKERFSLILESASTNQTSMYLCASSLRGFQETQYFGPGTRLLVL.

CDR3 sequence: CASIGPPSYEQYF. CDR3 nucleotides: TGTGCCAGCATTGGCCCCCCCTCCTACGAGCAGTACTTC. V is TRBV5-6 and J is TRBJ2-7; D gene ambiguous. This CDR3 spans 13 amino acids. Trimming removed 6 bases from V and 0 bases from J, with 10 bases in between. CDR1 and CDR2 (germline): SGHDT, YYEEEE.

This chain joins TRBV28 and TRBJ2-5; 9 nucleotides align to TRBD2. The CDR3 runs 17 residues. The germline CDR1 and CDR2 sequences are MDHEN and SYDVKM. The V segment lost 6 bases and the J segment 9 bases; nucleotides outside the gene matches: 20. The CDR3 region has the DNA TGTGCCAGCAGCCCTACCCGTAAAGCGGGAGGCCCGGTTCCCCAGTACTTC. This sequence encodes CASSPTRKAGGPVPQYF.

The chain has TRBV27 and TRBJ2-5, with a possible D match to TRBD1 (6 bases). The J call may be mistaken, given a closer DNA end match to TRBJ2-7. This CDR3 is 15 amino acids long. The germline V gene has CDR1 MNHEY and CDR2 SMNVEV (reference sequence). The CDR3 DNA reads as TGTGCCAGCAGTTTATATAGGACAGCTACCTACGAGCAGTACTTC. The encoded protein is CASSLYRTATYEQYF.

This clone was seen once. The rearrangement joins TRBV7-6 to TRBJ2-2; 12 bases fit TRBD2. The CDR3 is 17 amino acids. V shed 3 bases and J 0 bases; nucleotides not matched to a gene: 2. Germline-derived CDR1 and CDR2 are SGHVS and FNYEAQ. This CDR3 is CASSFLAGGSNTGELFF. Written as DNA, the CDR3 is TGTGCCAGCAGCTTTCTAGCGGGAGGGTCGAACACCGGGGAGCTGTTTTTT.

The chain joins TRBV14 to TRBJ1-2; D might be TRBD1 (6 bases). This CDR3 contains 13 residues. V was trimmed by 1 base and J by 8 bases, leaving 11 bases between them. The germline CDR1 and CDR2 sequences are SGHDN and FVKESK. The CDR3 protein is CASSQAQGGGYTF. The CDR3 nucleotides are TGTGCCAGCAGCCAAGCACAGGGAGGCGGCTACACCTTC.

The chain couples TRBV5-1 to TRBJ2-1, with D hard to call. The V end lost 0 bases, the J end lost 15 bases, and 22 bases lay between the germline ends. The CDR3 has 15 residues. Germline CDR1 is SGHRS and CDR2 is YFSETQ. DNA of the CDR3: TGCGCCAGCAGCTTGGGCACCGAAGCGACCGCGCCCCCGTTCTTC. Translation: CASSLGTEATAPPFF. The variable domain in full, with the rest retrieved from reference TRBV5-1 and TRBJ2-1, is KAGVTQTPRYLIKTRGQQVTLSCSPISGHRSVSWYQQTPGQGLQFLFEYFSETQRNKGNFPGRFSGRQFSNSRSEMNVSTLELGDSALYLCASSLGTEATAPPFFGPGTRLTVL.